The next 8 T cell receptor beta chains were all read from a single sample in a study of cytomegalovirus exposure and HLA in healthy donors. The PCR contained 60 Vbeta and 13 Jbeta primers. The table came from immunoSEQ multiplex PCR; TCRdb's copy has only in-frame clones and leaves some out. In the table there are about 210,000 clones, over 60% of which are singletons. The sample comprised PBMCs. The source is a male donor in good health and CMV-seronegative.

This chain joins TRBV6-1 and TRBJ1-1; 8 bases agree with TRBD1. Germline CDR1 is MNHNS and CDR2 is SASEGT. Trimming at V came to 6 bases and at J to 5 bases, leaving 5 bases not matched to a gene. There are 13 residues in the CDR3. The CDR3 loop reads CASSLDRGTEAFF. DNA of the CDR3: TGTGCCAGCAGCCTCGACAGGGGTACTGAAGCTTTCTTT.

The CDR3 sequence is CASSLYLGNTIYF. The CDR3 nucleotides read TGCGCCAGCAGCTTGTATCTGGGAAACACCATATATTTT. The chain employs TRBV5-1 and TRBJ1-3; D unresolved. Germline V gene sequence: CDR1 SGHRS, CDR2 YFSETQ. CDR3 length equals 13 residues. Trimming shortened V by 1 base and J by 4 bases, and 6 bases separated the two germline ends.

The chain uses TRBV7-2 and TRBJ2-3; 8 bases are a match to TRBD2. Per germline, CDR1 SGHTA and CDR2 FQGNSA. CDR3 length: 15 residues. The V and J ends lost 4 bases and 1 base, in that order; junction bases with no gene match: 4. CDR3 loop: CASSYSLAGTDTQYF. The CDR3, as DNA: TGTGCCAGCAGCTACTCACTAGCGGGCACAGATACGCAGTATTTT. Full variable domain (outside the CDR3, taken from reference TRBV7-2 and TRBJ2-3): GAGVSQSPSNKVTEKGKDVELRCDPISGHTALYWYRQSLGQGLEFLIYFQGNSAPDKSGLPSDRFSAERTGGSVSTLTIQRTQQEDSAVYLCASSYSLAGTDTQYFGPGTRLTVL.

Only one count was recorded for this clone. This chain connects TRBV28 to TRBJ1-2; D possibly corresponds to TRBD1 (5 bases). The ends were cut back, 6 bases at V and 4 bases at J, with 21 bases in the middle. Germline-derived CDR1 and CDR2 are MDHEN and SYDVKM. This CDR3 has 16 amino acids. CDR3 sequence: CASRLLSTATIYGYTF. The CDR3 coding sequence is TGTGCCAGCAGACTTCTATCGACAGCAACCATCTATGGCTACACCTTC.

This chain uses TRBV4-3 with TRBJ2-7; D possibly corresponds to TRBD1 (5 bases). The germline gives CDR1 LGHNA, CDR2 YSLEER. This CDR3 comprises 14 residues. With 4 bases removed from V and 5 bases from J, the gap between germline ends came to 15 bases. The CDR3 nucleotides read TGCGCCAGCAGCCTTAGCCAGGGTCCCCACGAGCAGTACTTC. Its translation is CASSLSQGPHEQYF.

The chain joins TRBV5-6 to TRBJ2-5; possible D gene TRBD1, 5 bases. Matching the DNA end better, TRBJ2-7 makes the J call doubtful. The CDR3 length is 16 residues. Germline lookup yields CDR1 SGHDT and CDR2 YYEEEE. The CDR3 nucleotides are TGTGCCAGCAGCTTTCCCCCTGGCAGGGAAGCCTACGAGCAGTACTTC. Translated: CASSFPPGREAYEQYF.

The V gene is TRBV7-9, the J gene TRBJ1-6; perhaps TRBD1 as D (6 bases). CDR3 length: 19 residues. Germline V gene lookup returns CDR1 SEHNR and CDR2 FQNEAQ (reference sequence). V dropped 4 bases and J dropped 0 bases, with 19 bases sitting between them. The CDR3 DNA reads as TGTGCCAGCAGCTACAAGATCATTGACAGGAGCTCCTATAATTCACCCCTCCACTTT. Its protein product is CASSYKIIDRSSYNSPLHF. Drawing the rest from reference TRBV7-9 and TRBJ1-6, the complete variable domain is DTGVSQNPRHKITKRGQNVTFRCDPISEHNRLYWYRQTLGQGPEFLTYFQNEAQLEKSRLLSDRFSAERPKGSFSTLEIQRTEQGDSAMYLCASSYKIIDRSSYNSPLHFGNGTRLTVT.

This sequence joins TRBV15 and TRBJ2-4; D uncertain. Germline V CDR1 and CDR2: LNHNV, YYDKDF (reference sequence). The CDR3 has 15 amino acids. The germline V and J ends were trimmed by 0 bases and 0 bases, with 6 bases remaining between them. CDR3 sequence reads: CATSRERLAKNIQYF. The CDR3 bases are TGTGCCACCAGCAGAGAGAGGCTAGCCAAAAACATTCAGTACTTC.